At least ten counts were recorded for the clone carrying this T cell receptor (beta chain). Its antigen is unidentified. Unique molecular identifiers were affixed to single, distinct cDNA molecules. TCRdb re-called the 5' RACE reads with MiXCR, one entry per CDR3 protein. The data contain 25,000 to 30,000 distinct CDR3 sequences, roughly 4.3% of them seen just once; the ten biggest clones take up about 5.7%. Germline V gives CDR1 KGHSY, CDR2 FQNENV. The V gene lost 0 bases and the J gene lost 7 bases, with 10 bases spanning the gap. The CDR3 loop spans 14 amino acids. This entry comes from a study of early T cells in non-severe SARS-CoV-2 infection. Study-level information: Bulk RNA from unsorted whole blood was sequenced; chains were unpaired.

General study findings and limits: A preference for anti-spike CD8 responses marked VDJdb matching, which missed private and CD4 specificities.

This clonotype originated in an adult who was a healthcare worker with PCR-confirmed SARS-CoV-2 infection or an uninfected control (not recorded which). The chain links TRBV16 to TRBJ1-5; tentative D call: TRBD1 (5 bases). The sequenced material came from whole blood. CDR3 coding DNA: TGTGCCAGCAGCCAATCAGGGGTTTGGCAGCCCCAGCATTTT. This codes for CASSQSGVWQPQHF.